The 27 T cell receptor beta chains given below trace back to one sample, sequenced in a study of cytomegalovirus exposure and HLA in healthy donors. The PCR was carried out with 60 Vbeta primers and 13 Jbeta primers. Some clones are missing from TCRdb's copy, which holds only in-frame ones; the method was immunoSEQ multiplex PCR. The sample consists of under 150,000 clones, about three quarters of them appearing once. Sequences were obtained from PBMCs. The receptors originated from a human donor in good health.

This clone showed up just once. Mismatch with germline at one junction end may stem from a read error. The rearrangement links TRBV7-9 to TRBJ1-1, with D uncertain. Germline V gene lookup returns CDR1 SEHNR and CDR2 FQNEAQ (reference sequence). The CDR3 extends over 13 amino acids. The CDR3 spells CSSSLVSATEAFF. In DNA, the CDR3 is TGTTCCAGCAGCTTAGTTTCCGCGACTGAAGCTTTCTTT.

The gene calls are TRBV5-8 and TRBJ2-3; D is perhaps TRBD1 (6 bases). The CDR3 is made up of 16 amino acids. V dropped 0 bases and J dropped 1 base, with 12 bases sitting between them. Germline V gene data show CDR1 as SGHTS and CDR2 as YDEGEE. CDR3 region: CASSLGSAGGTDTQYF. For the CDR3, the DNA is TGTGCCAGCAGCTTGGGGTCGGCAGGGGGCACAGATACGCAGTATTTT. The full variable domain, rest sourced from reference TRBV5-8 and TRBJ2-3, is EAGVTQSPTHLIKTRGQQATLRCSPISGHTSVYWYQQALGLGLQFLLWYDEGEERNRGNFPPRFSGRQFPNYSSELNVNALELEDSALYLCASSLGSAGGTDTQYFGPGTRLTVL.

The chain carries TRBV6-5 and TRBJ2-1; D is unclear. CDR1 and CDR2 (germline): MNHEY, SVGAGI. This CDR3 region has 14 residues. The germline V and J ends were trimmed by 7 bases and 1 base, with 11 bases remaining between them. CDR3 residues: CASTPLSSYNEQFF. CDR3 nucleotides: TGTGCCAGCACCCCCCTGTCGTCCTACAATGAGCAGTTCTTC.

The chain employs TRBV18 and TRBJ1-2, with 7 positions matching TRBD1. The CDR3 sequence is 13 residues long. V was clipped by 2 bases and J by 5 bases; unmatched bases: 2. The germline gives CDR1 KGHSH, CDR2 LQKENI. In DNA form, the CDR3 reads TGTGCCAGCTCACCAGGGACAGAGTATGGCTACACCTTC. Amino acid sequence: CASSPGTEYGYTF.

The CDR3 DNA is TGCGCCAGCAGTGGAGAACGGTGGGAGACCCAGTACTTC. Residues: CASSGERWETQYF. The J gene is TRBJ2-5, the V gene TRBV4-1; D is uncertain. The germline V gene encodes CDR1 MGHRA and CDR2 YSYEKL. V was cut by 6 bases and J by 5 bases, with 13 bases left in between. This CDR3 is built from 13 residues.

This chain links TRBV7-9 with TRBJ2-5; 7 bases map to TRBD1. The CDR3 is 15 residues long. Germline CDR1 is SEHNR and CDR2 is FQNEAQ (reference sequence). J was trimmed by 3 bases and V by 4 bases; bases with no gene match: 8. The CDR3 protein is CASSSTTGLKETQYF. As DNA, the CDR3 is TGTGCCAGCAGCTCCACGACAGGGTTGAAAGAGACCCAGTACTTC.

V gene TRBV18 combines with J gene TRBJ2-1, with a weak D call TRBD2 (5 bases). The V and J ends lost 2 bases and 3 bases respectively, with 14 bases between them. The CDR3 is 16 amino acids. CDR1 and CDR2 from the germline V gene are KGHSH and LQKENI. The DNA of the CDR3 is TGTGCCAGCTCACCAGAGGGAACACTCAACTACAATGAGCAGTTCTTC. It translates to CASSPEGTLNYNEQFF.

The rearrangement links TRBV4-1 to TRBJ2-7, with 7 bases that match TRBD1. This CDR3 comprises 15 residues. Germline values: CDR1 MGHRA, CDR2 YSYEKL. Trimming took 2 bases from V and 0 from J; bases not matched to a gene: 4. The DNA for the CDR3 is TGCGCCAGCAGCCAAAACAGGGGCCCCTCCTACGAGCAGTACTTC. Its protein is CASSQNRGPSYEQYF.

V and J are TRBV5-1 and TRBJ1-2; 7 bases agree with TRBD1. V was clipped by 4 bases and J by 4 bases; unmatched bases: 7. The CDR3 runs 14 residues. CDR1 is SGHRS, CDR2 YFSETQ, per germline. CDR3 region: CASSPGGSGYGYTF. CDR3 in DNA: TGCGCCAGCAGCCCAGGGGGATCGGGCTATGGCTACACCTTC. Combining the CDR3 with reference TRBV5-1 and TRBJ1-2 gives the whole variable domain KAGVTQTPRYLIKTRGQQVTLSCSPISGHRSVSWYQQTPGQGLQFLFEYFSETQRNKGNFPGRFSGRQFSNSRSEMNVSTLELGDSALYLCASSPGGSGYGYTFGSGTRLTVV.

DNA of the CDR3: TGTGCCAGCAGCTTAAGCCAGGGGTCCTACGAGCAGTACTTC. It translates to CASSLSQGSYEQYF. The V gene is TRBV7-8, the J gene TRBJ2-7, with D perhaps TRBD1 (6 bases). This CDR3 has 14 residues. V was cut by 2 bases and J by 1 base, with 9 bases left in between. Looked up from germline, CDR1 is SGHVS and CDR2 is FQNEAQ.

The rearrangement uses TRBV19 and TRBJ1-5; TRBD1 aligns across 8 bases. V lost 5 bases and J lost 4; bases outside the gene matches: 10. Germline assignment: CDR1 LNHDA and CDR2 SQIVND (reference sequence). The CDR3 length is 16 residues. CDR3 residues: CASSPRTGLGNQPQHF. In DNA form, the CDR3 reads TGTGCCAGTAGTCCGAGGACAGGGCTAGGTAATCAGCCCCAGCATTTT.

CDR3: CASSRGRNTEAFF. The CDR3 bases are TGTGCCAGTAGTCGGGGTCGGAACACTGAAGCTTTCTTT. The chain recombines TRBV19 with TRBJ1-1, with D hard to call. The CDR3 is 13 residues long. Germline V lookup: CDR1 LNHDA, CDR2 SQIVND (reference sequence). Trimming pared 5 bases from V and 1 base from J, leaving 8 bases between.

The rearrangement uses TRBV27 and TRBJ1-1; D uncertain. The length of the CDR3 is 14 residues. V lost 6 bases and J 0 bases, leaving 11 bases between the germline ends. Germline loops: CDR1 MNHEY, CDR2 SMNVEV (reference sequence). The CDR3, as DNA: TGTGCCAGCAGCCCAGCGCACATGAACACTGAAGCTTTCTTT. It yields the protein CASSPAHMNTEAFF.

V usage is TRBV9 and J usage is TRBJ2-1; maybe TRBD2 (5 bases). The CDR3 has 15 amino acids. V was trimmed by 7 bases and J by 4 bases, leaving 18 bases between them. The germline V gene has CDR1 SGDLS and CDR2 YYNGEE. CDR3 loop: CASSSAGMAYNEQFF. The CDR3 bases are TGTGCCAGCTCCTCGGCGGGCATGGCGTACAATGAGCAGTTCTTC.

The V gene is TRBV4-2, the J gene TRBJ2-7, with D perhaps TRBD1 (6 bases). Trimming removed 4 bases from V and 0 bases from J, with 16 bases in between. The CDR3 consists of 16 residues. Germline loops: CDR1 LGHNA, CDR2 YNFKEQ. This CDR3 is CASSPYGTPGSYEQYF. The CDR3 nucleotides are TGTGCCAGCAGCCCATACGGGACACCCGGCTCCTACGAGCAGTACTTC.

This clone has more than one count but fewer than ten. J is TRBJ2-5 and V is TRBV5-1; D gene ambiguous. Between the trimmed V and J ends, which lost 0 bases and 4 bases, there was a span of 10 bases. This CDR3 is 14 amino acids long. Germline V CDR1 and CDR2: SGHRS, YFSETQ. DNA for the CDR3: TGCGCCAGCAGCTTGGACTCCTACCCAGAGACCCAGTACTTC. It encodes CASSLDSYPETQYF. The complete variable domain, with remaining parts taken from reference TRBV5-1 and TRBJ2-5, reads KAGVTQTPRYLIKTRGQQVTLSCSPISGHRSVSWYQQTPGQGLQFLFEYFSETQRNKGNFPGRFSGRQFSNSRSEMNVSTLELGDSALYLCASSLDSYPETQYFGPGTRLLVL.

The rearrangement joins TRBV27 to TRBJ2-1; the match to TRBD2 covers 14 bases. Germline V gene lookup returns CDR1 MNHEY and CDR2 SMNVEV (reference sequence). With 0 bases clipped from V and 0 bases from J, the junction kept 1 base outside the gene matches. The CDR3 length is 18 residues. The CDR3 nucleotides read TGTGCCAGCAGTTTATCTGGGACTAGCGGGAGCTCCTACAATGAGCAGTTCTTC. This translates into CASSLSGTSGSSYNEQFF.

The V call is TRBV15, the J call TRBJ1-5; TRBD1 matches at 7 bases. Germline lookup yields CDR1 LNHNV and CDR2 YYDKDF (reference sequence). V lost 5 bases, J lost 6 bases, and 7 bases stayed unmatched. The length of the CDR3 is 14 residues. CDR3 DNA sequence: TGTGCCACCAGCCTCCGACAGGGAAGTCAGCCCCAGCATTTT. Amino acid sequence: CATSLRQGSQPQHF.

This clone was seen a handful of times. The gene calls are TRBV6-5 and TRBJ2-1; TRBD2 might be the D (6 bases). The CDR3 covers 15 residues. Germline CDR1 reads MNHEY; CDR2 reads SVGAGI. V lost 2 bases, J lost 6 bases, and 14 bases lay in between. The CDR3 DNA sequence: TGTGCCAGCAGTTACCCGAGGAAGGGAGGCAATGAGCAGTTCTTC. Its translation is CASSYPRKGGNEQFF.

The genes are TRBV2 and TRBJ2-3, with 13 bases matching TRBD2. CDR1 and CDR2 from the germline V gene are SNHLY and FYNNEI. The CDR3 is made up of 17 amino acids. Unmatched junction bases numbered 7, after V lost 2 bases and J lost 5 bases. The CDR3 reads CASSEITSGRAIDTQYF. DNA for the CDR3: TGTGCCAGCAGTGAAATAACTAGCGGGAGGGCCATAGATACGCAGTATTTT.

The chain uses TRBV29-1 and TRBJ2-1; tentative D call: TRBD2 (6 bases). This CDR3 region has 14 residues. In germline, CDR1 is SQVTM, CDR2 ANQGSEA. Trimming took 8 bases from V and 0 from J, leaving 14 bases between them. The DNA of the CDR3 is TGCAGCCATAGCGGAGCCGACTCCTACAATGAGCAGTTCTTC. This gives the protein CSHSGADSYNEQFF.

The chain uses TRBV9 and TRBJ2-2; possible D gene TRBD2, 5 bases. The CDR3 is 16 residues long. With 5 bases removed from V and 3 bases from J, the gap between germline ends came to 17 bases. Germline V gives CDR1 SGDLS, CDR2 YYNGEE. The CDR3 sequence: CASRDPRGLDTGELFF. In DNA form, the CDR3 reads TGTGCCAGCAGAGACCCAAGAGGGTTGGACACCGGGGAGCTGTTTTTT. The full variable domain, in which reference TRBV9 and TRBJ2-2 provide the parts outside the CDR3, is DSGVTQTPKHLITATGQRVTLRCSPRSGDLSVYWYQQSLDQGLQFLIQYYNGEERAKGNILERFSAQQFPDLHSELNLSSLELGDSALYFCASRDPRGLDTGELFFGEGSRLTVL.

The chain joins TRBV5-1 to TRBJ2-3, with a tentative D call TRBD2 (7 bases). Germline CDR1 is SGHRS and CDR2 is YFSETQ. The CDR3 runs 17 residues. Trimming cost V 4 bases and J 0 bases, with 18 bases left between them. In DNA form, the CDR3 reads TGCGCCAGCAGCGCTGCGGGGGCGGCCTCTAGCACAGATACGCAGTATTTT. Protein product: CASSAAGAASSTDTQYF.

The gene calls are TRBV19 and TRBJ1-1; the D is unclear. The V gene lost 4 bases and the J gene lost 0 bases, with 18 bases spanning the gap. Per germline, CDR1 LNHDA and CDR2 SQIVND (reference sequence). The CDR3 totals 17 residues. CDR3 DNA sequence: TGTGCCAGTAGTAGCCTCCCTCCGCGGGGAATGAACACTGAAGCTTTCTTT. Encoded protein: CASSSLPPRGMNTEAFF.

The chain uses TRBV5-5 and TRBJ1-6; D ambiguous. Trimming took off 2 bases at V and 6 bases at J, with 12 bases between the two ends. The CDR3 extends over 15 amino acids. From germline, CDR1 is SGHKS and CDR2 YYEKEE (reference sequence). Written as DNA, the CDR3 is TGTGCCAGCAGCTTTTCGGGAGGCGGTAATTCACCCCTCCACTTT. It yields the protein CASSFSGGGNSPLHF. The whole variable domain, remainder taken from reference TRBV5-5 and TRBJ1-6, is DAGVTQSPTHLIKTRGQQVTLRCSPISGHKSVSWYQQVLGQGPQFIFQYYEKEERGRGNFPDRFSARQFPNYSSELNVNALLLGDSALYLCASSFSGGGNSPLHFGNGTRLTVT.

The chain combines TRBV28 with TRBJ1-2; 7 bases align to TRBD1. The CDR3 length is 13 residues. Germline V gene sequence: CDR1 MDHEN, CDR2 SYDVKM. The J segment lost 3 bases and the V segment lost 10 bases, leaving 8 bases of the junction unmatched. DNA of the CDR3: TGTGCCACCCAGGGACAGATCTACTATGGCTACACCTTC. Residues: CATQGQIYYGYTF.

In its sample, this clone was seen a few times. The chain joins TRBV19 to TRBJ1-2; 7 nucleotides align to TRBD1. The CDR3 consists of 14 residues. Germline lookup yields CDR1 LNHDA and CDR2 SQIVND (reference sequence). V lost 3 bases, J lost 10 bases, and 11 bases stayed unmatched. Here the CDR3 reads CASSILDRARDYTF. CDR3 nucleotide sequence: TGTGCCAGTAGTATTCTAGACAGGGCTAGGGACTACACCTTC. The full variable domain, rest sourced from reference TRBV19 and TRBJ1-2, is DGGITQSPKYLFRKEGQNVTLSCEQNLNHDAMYWYRQDPGQGLRLIYYSQIVNDFQKGDIAEGYSVSREKKESFPLTVTSAQKNPTAFYLCASSILDRARDYTFGSGTRLTVV.